This is a list of T cell receptor beta chains from one sample in a study of shared clonotypes between healthy human individuals. This table comes from immunoSEQ multiplex PCR, and its TCRdb copy is limited to in-frame clones, with some not included. Counted here are hundreds of thousands of clones, 55% to 75% occurring once; the ten biggest clones make up 1.8%. Material for sequencing was memory CD4+ T cells sorted from blood. Receptors originate from a woman aged 25-40 years in good health. Both conserved end residues are part of each CDR3. The order of the fields is V gene, clone size, D gene, J gene, CDR3 DNA, CDR3 protein. A D gene is named only where the DNA matches it firmly. For some rows the clone size is stated as once, few or many, or as a class when expanded; others skip it.

v_gene: TRBV4-2
abundance: NA
d_gene: NA
j_gene: TRBJ2-5
CDR3nt: TGTGCCAGCAGCCAAGATCTGACGGGAGTAGAAGAGACCCAGTACTTC
CDR3aa: CASSQDLTGVEETQYF

v_gene: TRBV28
abundance: NA
d_gene: NA
j_gene: TRBJ2-7
CDR3nt: TGTGCCAGCAGTTTATTTCGCCAGAACAGGGACTACAAGCAGTACTTC
CDR3aa: CASSLFRQNRDYKQYF

v_gene: TRBV5-1
abundance: NA
d_gene: NA
j_gene: TRBJ1-1
CDR3nt: TGCGCCAGCAGCTTGTGGGGGAACACTGAAGCTTTCTTT
CDR3aa: CASSLWGNTEAFF

v_gene: TRBV6-4
abundance: NA
d_gene: NA
j_gene: TRBJ2-3
CDR3nt: TGTGCCAGCAGTGACGGAACAGCGCTAGATACGCAGTATTTT
CDR3aa: CASSDGTALDTQYF

v_gene: TRBV9
abundance: NA
d_gene: TRBD1
j_gene: TRBJ2-2
CDR3nt: TGTGCCAGCAGCCCCGGGACAGGGCCCGGGGAGCTGTTTTTT
CDR3aa: CASSPGTGPGELFF

v_gene: TRBV25-1
abundance: NA
d_gene: TRBD2
j_gene: TRBJ2-1
CDR3nt: TGTGCCAGCAGTGAATCGTCTAGCGGGAGCAGTGAGCAGTTCTTC
CDR3aa: CASSESSSGSSEQFF

v_gene: TRBV2
abundance: once
d_gene: NA
j_gene: TRBJ1-2
CDR3nt: TGTGCCGGGGGGACGGCTAAGGTCTATGGCTACACCTTC
CDR3aa: CAGGTAKVYGYTF

v_gene: TRBV30
abundance: NA
d_gene: NA
j_gene: TRBJ2-1
CDR3nt: TGTGCCTGGGCTTTACAGGGCTTTTCCGAACAGTTCTTC
CDR3aa: CAWALQGFSEQFF

v_gene: TRBV2
abundance: NA
d_gene: NA
j_gene: TRBJ1-1
CDR3nt: TGTGCCAGCAGTGGCCAGGGTCACACTGAAGCTTTCTTT
CDR3aa: CASSGQGHTEAFF

v_gene: TRBV5-1
abundance: NA
d_gene: NA
j_gene: TRBJ2-4
CDR3nt: TGCGCCAGCAGCCAGACCCCATCGGGGAAAAACATTCAGTACTTC
CDR3aa: CASSQTPSGKNIQYF

v_gene: TRBV4-1
abundance: NA
d_gene: TRBD1
j_gene: TRBJ2-7
CDR3nt: TGCGCCAGCAGCCAATTTGAGAGACAGGGCGCCTACGAGCAGTACTTC
CDR3aa: CASSQFERQGAYEQYF

v_gene: TRBV10-3
abundance: NA
d_gene: NA
j_gene: TRBJ2-3
CDR3nt: TGTGCCATCAGGGACTCTCTTTCCACAGATACGCAGTATTTT
CDR3aa: CAIRDSLSTDTQYF

v_gene: TRBV7-9
abundance: once
d_gene: TRBD1
j_gene: TRBJ2-7
CDR3nt: TGTGCCAGCAGCTTAAGTTTCATGGACAGGGGAGCAGCGGTGCAGTACTTC
CDR3aa: CASSLSFMDRGAAVQYF

v_gene: TRBV7-6
abundance: NA
d_gene: TRBD1
j_gene: TRBJ1-2
CDR3nt: TGTGCCAGCAGCTTACGTCCAGGGGGAACTGGCTACACCTTC
CDR3aa: CASSLRPGGTGYTF

v_gene: TRBV5-4
abundance: NA
d_gene: NA
j_gene: TRBJ1-1
CDR3nt: TGTGCCAGCAGGGGAACGGCTGAAGCTTTCTTT
CDR3aa: CASRGTAEAFF

v_gene: TRBV18
abundance: few
d_gene: NA
j_gene: TRBJ2-3
CDR3nt: TGTGCCAGCTCTCGGGACCCCGTAGGGGGAGATACGCAGTATTTT
CDR3aa: CASSRDPVGGDTQYF

v_gene: TRBV6-1
abundance: NA
d_gene: NA
j_gene: TRBJ2-7
CDR3nt: TGTGCCAGCAGAGGACAGACGAGCTCCTACGAGCAGTACTTC
CDR3aa: CASRGQTSSYEQYF

v_gene: TRBV27
abundance: NA
d_gene: TRBD2
j_gene: TRBJ2-1
CDR3nt: TGTGCCAGCAGCCCTTACGGACTAGCGGACTCCTACAATGAGCAGTTCTTC
CDR3aa: CASSPYGLADSYNEQFF

v_gene: TRBV7-8
abundance: NA
d_gene: NA
j_gene: TRBJ2-7
CDR3nt: TGTGCCAGCAGCAGACTAGCGGGACAGGGGGTTTACGAGCAGTACTTC
CDR3aa: CASSRLAGQGVYEQYF

v_gene: TRBV29-1
abundance: NA
d_gene: TRBD2
j_gene: TRBJ2-7
CDR3nt: TGCAGCGTTGGGGAAACCGGGACTAGTATAATTGGCGGCTACGAGCAGTACTTC
CDR3aa: CSVGETGTSIIGGYEQYF

v_gene: TRBV15
abundance: NA
d_gene: TRBD1
j_gene: TRBJ1-1
CDR3nt: TGTGCCACCAGACGGGACAGGGGCTCCCGTTACTCTGAAGCTTTCTTT
CDR3aa: CATRRDRGSRYSEAFF

v_gene: TRBV2
abundance: NA
d_gene: NA
j_gene: TRBJ2-7
CDR3nt: TGTGCCAGCAGTTACAGTTACGAGCAGTACTTC
CDR3aa: CASSYSYEQYF

v_gene: TRBV28
abundance: NA
d_gene: NA
j_gene: TRBJ1-5
CDR3nt: TGTGCCAGCAGTTTGGGACGGATTTTCCAGGCTCGAGCCAATCAGCCCCAGCATTTT
CDR3aa: CASSLGRIFQARANQPQHF

v_gene: TRBV5-1
abundance: NA
d_gene: NA
j_gene: TRBJ2-1
CDR3nt: TGCGCCAGCAGCTTGGGTGGGGGAGTGGCAAATGAGCAGTTCTTC
CDR3aa: CASSLGGGVANEQFF

v_gene: TRBV1
abundance: NA
d_gene: NA
j_gene: TRBJ2-3
CDR3nt: TGCACCAGCAGCTCGGGACTAGTAACAGATACGCAGTATTTT
CDR3aa: CTSSSGLVTDTQYF

v_gene: TRBV27
abundance: NA
d_gene: TRBD1
j_gene: TRBJ1-5
CDR3nt: TGTGCCAGCAGTTCCAGGGGGCTAGGCAATCAGCCCCAGCATTTT
CDR3aa: CASSSRGLGNQPQHF

v_gene: TRBV19
abundance: NA
d_gene: NA
j_gene: TRBJ1-1
CDR3nt: TGTGCCAGTAGCGGACCTTTCGGGACTGAAGCTTTCTTT
CDR3aa: CASSGPFGTEAFF

v_gene: TRBV11-2
abundance: NA
d_gene: NA
j_gene: TRBJ2-7
CDR3nt: TGTGCCAGCAGCTTAAAATTGGTCCTTCCGAGCTACGAGCAGTACTTC
CDR3aa: CASSLKLVLPSYEQYF

v_gene: TRBV10-3
abundance: NA
d_gene: NA
j_gene: TRBJ2-7
CDR3nt: TGTGCCATCAGTGAGGTAGATTTTTACTACGAGCAGTACTTC
CDR3aa: CAISEVDFYYEQYF

v_gene: TRBV30
abundance: once
d_gene: NA
j_gene: TRBJ1-4
CDR3nt: TGTGCCTGGAGCGCGGGCGGTTTGAGGAACAGAGCAACTAATGAAAAACTGTTTTTT
CDR3aa: CAWSAGGLRNRATNEKLFF

v_gene: TRBV6-5
abundance: many
d_gene: NA
j_gene: TRBJ1-2
CDR3nt: TGTGCCAGCAGGTTCAGTAAGGGTGGCTACACCTTC
CDR3aa: CASRFSKGGYTF

v_gene: TRBV27
abundance: NA
d_gene: NA
j_gene: TRBJ2-5
CDR3nt: TGTGCCAGCAGTTTGGTGGCCCACCAAGAGACCCAGTACTTC
CDR3aa: CASSLVAHQETQYF

v_gene: TRBV7-9
abundance: NA
d_gene: TRBD1
j_gene: TRBJ2-6
CDR3nt: TGTGCCAGCAGCACGGGACAGGGTAGCCCTGGGGCCAACGTCCTGACTTTC
CDR3aa: CASSTGQGSPGANVLTF

v_gene: TRBV25-1
abundance: NA
d_gene: NA
j_gene: TRBJ2-7
CDR3nt: TGTGCCAGCAGCAGTTTTCGGGAGCAGTACTTC
CDR3aa: CASSSFREQYF

v_gene: TRBV30
abundance: once
d_gene: NA
j_gene: TRBJ2-5
CDR3nt: TGTGCCTGGAGCACTTCGGGGAACCAAGAGACCCAGTACTTC
CDR3aa: CAWSTSGNQETQYF